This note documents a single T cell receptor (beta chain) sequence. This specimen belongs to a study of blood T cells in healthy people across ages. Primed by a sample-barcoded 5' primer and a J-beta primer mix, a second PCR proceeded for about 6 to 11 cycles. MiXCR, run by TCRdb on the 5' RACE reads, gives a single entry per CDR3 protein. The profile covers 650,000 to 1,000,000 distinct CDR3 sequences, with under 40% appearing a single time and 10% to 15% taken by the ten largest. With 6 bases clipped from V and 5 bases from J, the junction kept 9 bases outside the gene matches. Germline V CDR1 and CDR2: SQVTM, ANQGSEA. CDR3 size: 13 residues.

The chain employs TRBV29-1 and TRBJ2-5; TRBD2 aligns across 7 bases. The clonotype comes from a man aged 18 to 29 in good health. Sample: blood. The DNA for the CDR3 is TGCAGCGTCGAGCGGGGTAAAGCGGAGACCCAGTACTTC. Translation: CSVERGKAETQYF. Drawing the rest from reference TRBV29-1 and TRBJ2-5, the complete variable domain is SAVISQKPSRDICQRGTSLTIQCQVDSQVTMMFWYRQQPGQSLTLIATANQGSEATYESGFVIDKFPISRPNLTFSTLTVSNMSPEDSSIYLCSVERGKAETQYFGPGTRLLVL.